This is a list of T cell receptor beta chains from one sample in a study of spatial heterogeneity in lung cancer. From the 5' RACE reads, TCRdb called clonotypes with MiXCR, one entry per CDR3 protein. The table includes around 60,000 distinct CDR3 sequences, 7.5% to 8.5% detected once. Sequenced material: PBMCs, taken at surgery. All receptors derive from a female donor with early-stage non-small cell lung cancer. Each CDR3 is given with its conserved first and last residue. A D gene is named only where the DNA matches it firmly. Size tells how often a clone was seen (once, few, many) or the class of an expanded clone, and some rows leave it out.

J gene: TRBJ2-2; clone size: few; D gene: TRBD2; V gene: TRBV5-1; CDR3 protein: CASSQQSSGVGELFF; CDR3 DNA: TGCGCCAGCAGCCAACAGTCTAGCGGGGTCGGGGAGCTGTTTTTT
J gene: TRBJ2-6; clone size: .; D gene: .; V gene: TRBV5-6; CDR3 protein: CASSHGSRASGANVLTF; CDR3 DNA: TGTGCCAGCAGCCACGGCTCACGGGCTAGTGGGGCCAACGTCCTGACTTTC
J gene: TRBJ1-1; clone size: many; D gene: .; V gene: TRBV2; CDR3 protein: CASSEGVLNTEAFF; CDR3 DNA: TGTGCCAGCAGTGAGGGAGTCTTGAACACTGAAGCTTTCTTT
J gene: TRBJ1-1; clone size: many; D gene: TRBD1; V gene: TRBV28; CDR3 protein: CASSLRQGARGTEAFF; CDR3 DNA: TGTGCCAGCAGTTTAAGACAGGGGGCGCGGGGGACTGAAGCTTTCTTT
J gene: TRBJ2-2; clone size: many; D gene: TRBD1; V gene: TRBV9; CDR3 protein: CASSPGTGGTGELFF; CDR3 DNA: TGTGCCAGCAGCCCCGGGACAGGGGGAACCGGGGAGCTGTTTTTT
J gene: TRBJ1-1; clone size: few; D gene: .; V gene: TRBV20-1; CDR3 protein: CSARYSMNTEAFF; CDR3 DNA: TGCAGTGCTAGGTACAGTATGAACACTGAAGCTTTCTTT
J gene: TRBJ2-6; clone size: few; D gene: .; V gene: TRBV7-2; CDR3 protein: CAQGFTGANVLTF; CDR3 DNA: TGTGCCCAGGGATTTACTGGGGCCAACGTCCTGACTTTC
J gene: TRBJ2-1; clone size: few; D gene: .; V gene: TRBV20-1; CDR3 protein: CSASSGESNSYNEQFF; CDR3 DNA: TGCAGTGCTAGCAGTGGGGAAAGTAACTCCTACAATGAGCAGTTCTTC
J gene: TRBJ2-1; clone size: medium-sized; D gene: TRBD2; V gene: TRBV7-2; CDR3 protein: CASSLETSAWQAQFF; CDR3 DNA: TGTGCCAGCAGCTTAGAGACTAGCGCCTGGCAGGCGCAGTTCTTC
J gene: TRBJ1-2; clone size: .; D gene: TRBD1; V gene: TRBV25-1; CDR3 protein: CASTETDGAGGNYGYTF; CDR3 DNA: TGTGCCAGCACCGAAACGGATGGGGCAGGGGGCAACTATGGCTACACCTTC
J gene: TRBJ2-2; clone size: few; D gene: TRBD1; V gene: TRBV7-3; CDR3 protein: CASSLGDRRDTGELFF; CDR3 DNA: TGTGCCAGCAGCTTAGGGGACAGGAGGGACACCGGGGAGCTGTTTTTT
J gene: TRBJ2-4; clone size: many; D gene: TRBD1; V gene: TRBV3-1; CDR3 protein: CASSQDRGTIQYF; CDR3 DNA: TGTGCCAGCAGCCAAGACAGGGGGACAATTCAGTACTTC
J gene: TRBJ2-1; clone size: many; D gene: .; V gene: TRBV2; CDR3 protein: CASRNRLGESSYNEQFF; CDR3 DNA: TGTGCCAGCAGGAACCGCCTCGGCGAGAGCTCCTACAATGAGCAGTTCTTC
J gene: TRBJ2-3; clone size: .; D gene: .; V gene: TRBV13; CDR3 protein: CASSLRDGGADTQYF; CDR3 DNA: TGTGCCAGCAGCCTTAGGGATGGTGGGGCAGATACGCAGTATTTT
J gene: TRBJ1-4; clone size: many; D gene: .; V gene: TRBV7-9; CDR3 protein: CASSLARGTAEANEKLFF; CDR3 DNA: TGTGCCAGCAGCTTGGCTCGAGGAACGGCTGAGGCCAATGAAAAACTGTTTTTT
J gene: TRBJ2-5; clone size: many; D gene: TRBD2; V gene: TRBV6-5; CDR3 protein: CASSSGGGTETQYF; CDR3 DNA: TGTGCCAGCAGTTCCGGGGGGGGCACAGAGACCCAGTACTTC
J gene: TRBJ2-7; clone size: .; D gene: TRBD2; V gene: TRBV15; CDR3 protein: CATSSLQREPYEQYF; CDR3 DNA: TGTGCCACCAGCAGTCTTCAGCGGGAGCCCTACGAGCAGTACTTC
J gene: TRBJ2-2; clone size: many; D gene: TRBD2; V gene: TRBV6-5; CDR3 protein: CASSRDYNTGELFF; CDR3 DNA: TGTGCCAGCAGTAGGGACTATAACACCGGGGAGCTGTTTTTT
J gene: TRBJ2-3; clone size: few; D gene: .; V gene: TRBV5-1; CDR3 protein: CASSLFGAPRGSSDTQYF; CDR3 DNA: TGCGCCAGCAGCTTGTTTGGAGCTCCGAGAGGGAGCAGCGATACGCAGTATTTT
J gene: TRBJ1-2; clone size: few; D gene: .; V gene: TRBV29-1; CDR3 protein: CSGRGGSTPTNYGYTF; CDR3 DNA: TGCAGCGGCCGCGGGGGGTCAACCCCCACTAACTATGGCTACACCTTC
J gene: TRBJ1-5; clone size: few; D gene: .; V gene: TRBV24-1; CDR3 protein: CATSERTGSNQPQHF; CDR3 DNA: TGTGCCACCAGTGAACGGACCGGTAGCAATCAGCCCCAGCATTTT
J gene: TRBJ1-5; clone size: .; D gene: TRBD1; V gene: TRBV6-6; CDR3 protein: CASSGDRDRANQPQHF; CDR3 DNA: TGTGCCAGCTCCGGGGACCGGGACAGGGCGAATCAGCCCCAGCATTTT
J gene: TRBJ2-1; clone size: few; D gene: TRBD1; V gene: TRBV6-2/TRBV6-3; CDR3 protein: CASRHPGQGDGVGQFF; CDR3 DNA: TGTGCCAGCAGACATCCTGGACAGGGGGATGGCGTAGGGCAGTTCTTC
J gene: TRBJ2-4; clone size: .; D gene: .; V gene: TRBV23-1; CDR3 protein: CASSQSKQLAKNIQYF; CDR3 DNA: TGCGCCAGCAGTCAGTCCAAACAACTAGCCAAAAACATTCAGTACTTC
J gene: TRBJ2-1; clone size: .; D gene: TRBD2; V gene: TRBV28; CDR3 protein: CASSFIRGLAVEQFF; CDR3 DNA: TGTGCCAGCAGTTTTATAAGAGGACTAGCGGTTGAGCAGTTCTTC
J gene: TRBJ2-3; clone size: .; D gene: .; V gene: TRBV6-1; CDR3 protein: CASSDGDDTDTQYF; CDR3 DNA: TGTGCCAGCAGTGATGGGGATGACACAGATACGCAGTATTTT
J gene: TRBJ1-1; clone size: many; D gene: .; V gene: TRBV13; CDR3 protein: CASSRGNTEAFF; CDR3 DNA: TGTGCCAGCAGCCGCGGTAACACTGAAGCTTTCTTT
J gene: TRBJ1-1; clone size: few; D gene: .; V gene: TRBV15; CDR3 protein: CATSRERGAEAFF; CDR3 DNA: TGTGCCACCAGCAGAGAGCGGGGGGCTGAAGCTTTCTTT
J gene: TRBJ1-2; clone size: .; D gene: TRBD1; V gene: TRBV30; CDR3 protein: CAWHRQGRNYGYTF; CDR3 DNA: TGTGCCTGGCACAGACAGGGGAGGAACTATGGCTACACCTTC
J gene: TRBJ2-7; clone size: .; D gene: .; V gene: TRBV20-1; CDR3 protein: CSARELAGGKYEQYF; CDR3 DNA: TGCAGTGCTAGAGAGTTGGCTGGGGGGAAGTACGAGCAGTACTTC
J gene: TRBJ1-1; clone size: many; D gene: .; V gene: TRBV11-1; CDR3 protein: CASSLGQKNTEAFF; CDR3 DNA: TGTGCCAGCAGCTTAGGACAAAAGAACACTGAAGCTTTCTTT
J gene: TRBJ2-3; clone size: few; D gene: .; V gene: TRBV20-1; CDR3 protein: CSARDGSSVADTQYF; CDR3 DNA: TGCAGTGCTAGAGATGGCTCTAGCGTTGCAGATACGCAGTATTTT
J gene: TRBJ1-6; clone size: many; D gene: .; V gene: TRBV9; CDR3 protein: CASSKGDNSPLHF; CDR3 DNA: TGTGCCAGCAGCAAGGGGGATAATTCACCCCTCCACTTT